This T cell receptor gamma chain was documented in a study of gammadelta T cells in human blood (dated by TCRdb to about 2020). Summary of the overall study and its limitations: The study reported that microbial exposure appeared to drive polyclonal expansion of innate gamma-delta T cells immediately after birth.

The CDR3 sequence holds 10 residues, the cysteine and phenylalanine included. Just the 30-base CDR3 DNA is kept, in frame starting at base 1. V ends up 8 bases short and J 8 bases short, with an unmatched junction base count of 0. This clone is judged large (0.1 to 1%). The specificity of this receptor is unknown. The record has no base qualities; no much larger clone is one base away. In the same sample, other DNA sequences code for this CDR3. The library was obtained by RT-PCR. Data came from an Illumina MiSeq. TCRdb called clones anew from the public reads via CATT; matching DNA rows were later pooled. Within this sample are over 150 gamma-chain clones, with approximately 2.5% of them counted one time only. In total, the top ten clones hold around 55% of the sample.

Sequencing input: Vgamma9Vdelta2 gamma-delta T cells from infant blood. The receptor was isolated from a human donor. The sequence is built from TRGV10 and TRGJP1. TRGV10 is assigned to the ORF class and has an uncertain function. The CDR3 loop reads CAAWGWFKIF. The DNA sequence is TGTGCTGCGTGGGGTTGGTTCAAGATATTT.